These 10 T cell receptor beta chains originate from one sample sequenced in a study of Graves' ophthalmopathy and Graves' hyperthyroidism. The authors amplified TCR beta CDR3 regions, and they did so from RNA transcripts for repertoire sequencing. The authors performed first-round RT-PCR with HTBI primers and then a second-round multiplex PCR. Each CDR3 protein is one row after TCRdb ran MiXCR on the multiplex PCR reads. This table holds 350,000 to 400,000 distinct CDR3 sequences, around 20% found once. Sequenced input: peripheral blood. These receptors all stem from a woman under 30 with Graves' ophthalmopathy.

In nucleotides, the CDR3 is TGTGCCAGCAGTCCCGGACTAGTCGGGTCGCGGACCCAGTACTTC. It is translated as CASSPGLVGSRTQYF. The V gene is TRBV6-1, the J gene TRBJ2-5; the match to TRBD2 covers 7 bases. Looked up from germline, CDR1 is MNHNS and CDR2 is SASEGT. The V segment lost 5 bases and the J segment 7 bases; nucleotides outside the gene matches: 13. The CDR3 loop spans 15 amino acids.

This clonotype was recorded many times. J is TRBJ1-3 and V is TRBV20-1; D call uncertain. The V gene's germline CDR1 is DFQATT and CDR2 SNEGSKA (reference sequence). There are 13 residues in the CDR3. Deletions cut 6 bases from V and 0 bases from J, with 9 bases between. The CDR3 coding sequence is TGCAGTGCAACCGGGATCTCTGGAAACACCATATATTTT. It specifies CSATGISGNTIYF.

This clonotype was detected many times. V gene TRBV20-1 combines with J gene TRBJ2-3; 10 bases align to TRBD2. CDR1 DFQATT and CDR2 SNEGSKA come from the germline V gene (reference sequence). With 1 base clipped from V and 6 bases from J, the junction kept 4 bases outside the gene matches. This CDR3 has 14 amino acids. CDR3 nucleotides: TGCAGTGCTAGAGTGGCTAGCGGGAGTGATACGCAGTATTTT. As protein: CSARVASGSDTQYF.

Many counts were recorded for this clonotype. V is TRBV4-3 and J is TRBJ1-2; D may be TRBD1 (6 bases). Trimming took off 1 base at V and 5 bases at J, with 17 bases between the two ends. This CDR3 region has 16 residues. CDR1 LGHNA and CDR2 YSLEER come from the germline V gene. DNA of the CDR3: TGCGCCAGCAGCCAAGGACCTGGGGGGCCCTTTTATGGCTACACCTTC. It codes for CASSQGPGGPFYGYTF.

V usage is TRBV15 and J usage is TRBJ2-5, with D perhaps matching TRBD1 or TRBD2 (5 bases each). This CDR3 is built from 14 residues. Germline CDR1 LNHNV, CDR2 YYDKDF (reference sequence). Trimming left V 1 base short and J 5 bases short, with 11 bases between. This CDR3 reads CATSRVGATETQYF. The CDR3 DNA is TGTGCCACCAGCAGAGTCGGGGCCACGGAGACCCAGTACTTC.

This clonotype was detected once. The gene calls are TRBV29-1 and TRBJ2-5; tentatively, D is TRBD1 (6 bases). Trimming removed 0 bases from V and 9 bases from J, with 20 bases in between. The germline V gene encodes CDR1 SQVTM and CDR2 ANQGSEA. The CDR3 runs to 15 residues. The CDR3 DNA sequence: TGCAGCGTTGAAGATAAAAACAGGGAGTGGTGGGCCCAGTACTTC. The encoded protein is CSVEDKNREWWAQYF.

This clonotype has a single count. V is TRBV20-1 and J is TRBJ2-7; 9 bases map to TRBD1. The V segment lost 6 bases and the J segment 3 bases; nucleotides outside the gene matches: 9. The germline CDR1 and CDR2 sequences are DFQATT and SNEGSKA (reference sequence). There are 14 residues in the CDR3. The CDR3 sequence: CSATIGQGFYEQYF. The CDR3 nucleotides read TGCAGTGCGACTATCGGACAGGGGTTCTACGAGCAGTACTTC.

This chain joins TRBV24-1 and TRBJ2-2; the D is unclear. There are 15 residues in the CDR3. V was clipped by 4 bases and J by 0 bases, with 8 bases between them. From germline, CDR1 is KGHDR and CDR2 SFDVKD. DNA for the CDR3: TGTGCCACCAGTGACCCCACAACGAACACCGGGGAGCTGTTTTTT. Translated, it gives CATSDPTTNTGELFF.

The sample holds one count of this clonotype. The chain combines TRBV28 with TRBJ2-7; 9 bases map to TRBD2. Per the germline V gene, CDR1 is MDHEN and CDR2 is SYDVKM. There are 14 residues in the CDR3. V lost 5 bases to trimming and J lost 5 bases; unmatched junction nucleotides: 7. CDR3 coding DNA: TGTGCCAGCAGTACCAGGTGGACTAGCGACGAGCAGTACTTC. Translation: CASSTRWTSDEQYF. Looking up the rest from reference TRBV28 and TRBJ2-7 gives the full variable domain: DVKVTQSSRYLVKRTGEKVFLECVQDMDHENMFWYRQDPGLGLRLIYFSYDVKMKEKGDIPEGYSVSREKKERFSLILESASTNQTSMYLCASSTRWTSDEQYFGPGTRLTVT.

This clonotype has just a few counts. The chain links TRBV4-2 to TRBJ2-4, with TRBD2 identical over 12 bases. Germline assignment: CDR1 LGHNA and CDR2 YNFKEQ. Trimming took 4 bases from V and 0 from J; bases not matched to a gene: 10. The CDR3 covers 19 residues. CDR3 loop: CASSPGLAGTPGAKNIQYF. CDR3 bases: TGTGCCAGCAGCCCTGGACTAGCGGGGACACCGGGAGCCAAAAACATTCAGTACTTC.